This entry describes one T cell receptor (beta chain). Possible read error: a much larger clone is one base away. The data stem from a study of patients and donors after allogeneic stem cell transplantation. Germline V gives CDR1 SGHTA, CDR2 FQGNSA. Losses at the gene ends were 1 base for V and 3 bases for J; bases not matched to a gene: 1. The CDR3 has 14 residues. From the RT-PCR reads, TCRdb called clonotypes with MiXCR, one entry per CDR3 protein. The sample shows about 960,000 distinct CDR3 sequences, roughly 17% of them seen only once. Input material: blood, either unsorted or a sorted T cell fraction (not recorded which). The source is a human donor who was either an allogeneic HSCT recipient or a stem cell or donor lymphocyte infusion donor (not recorded which). It is not recorded whose cells these are; they may come from a transplant donor. The chain joins TRBV7-2 to TRBJ2-7, with 9 positions matching TRBD1. CDR3 loop: CASSLGQGDYEQYF. CDR3 coding DNA: TGTGCCAGCAGCTTAGGACAGGGGGACTACGAGCAGTACTTC.